This T cell receptor beta chain was retrieved from a study of T cell responses to AZD1222 COVID-19 vaccine. Study-level results: Dominant at 160-218 and 743-854, vaccine-associated CD4 TCRs also spanned spike. White British ancestry dominated among donors, who included more females, and clonal diversity was possibly underestimated. The peak T cell response came first, and repertoires were sampled only after it.

Here immunoSEQ multiplex PCR was the method, and the copy in TCRdb shows in-frame clones only, minus some. The repertoire holds about 130,000 clones, with about 88% as singletons. The CDR3 has 15 amino acids. Germline CDR1 and CDR2: MNHEY and SMNVEV (reference sequence). Trimming removed 2 bases at V and 7 bases at J, with 14 bases between. For this clone: The antigen remains unidentified.

The chain links TRBV27 to TRBJ1-4, with a possible D match to TRBD1 (5 bases). The sequence came from an adult in good health. Sequencing was performed on peripheral blood, taken on day 0 of AZD1222 vaccination. Here the CDR3 reads CASSLRGRVGEKLFF. DNA of the CDR3: TGTGCCAGCAGTTTAAGAGGCAGGGTGGGTGAAAAACTGTTTTTT.